One sample yielded the 22 T cell receptor beta chains listed below, sequenced in a study of blood T cell repertoires in COVID-19. Method: immunoSEQ multiplex PCR; TCRdb's copy keeps in-frame clones and lacks some. The table shows 260,000 or so clones, with around four fifths occurring only once. The sequencing sample was made of peripheral blood. The receptor set was obtained from a woman between 65 and 79 years old with acute or convalescent COVID-19.

The chain uses TRBV10-3 and TRBJ2-3; the D is unclear. CDR3 size: 15 residues. Germline V gives CDR1 ENHRY, CDR2 SYGVKD. V lost 0 bases to trimming and J lost 2 bases, with 9 bases between them. The CDR3 nucleotides read TGTGCCATCAGTGAGTCGCTAGTAGACACAGATACGCAGTATTTT. This translates into CAISESLVDTDTQYF.

This chain joins TRBV19 and TRBJ1-2, with 7 bases identical to TRBD1. With V trimmed by 5 bases and J by 0 bases, 6 bases remained unmatched. Per the germline V gene, CDR1 is LNHDA and CDR2 is SQIVND (reference sequence). There are 15 residues in the CDR3. In DNA form, the CDR3 reads TGTGCCAGTAGTCTCCGGGACAGTGCTAACTATGGCTACACCTTC. Translation: CASSLRDSANYGYTF.

The chain employs TRBV18 and TRBJ2-7; D gene unclear. Germline lookup yields CDR1 KGHSH and CDR2 LQKENI. The V gene lost 4 bases and the J gene lost 4 bases, with 14 bases spanning the gap. The CDR3 has 14 residues. The CDR3 DNA is TGTGCCAGCTCACTATCATCGGTTCATTACGAGCAGTACTTC. Its translation: CASSLSSVHYEQYF.

This chain uses TRBV3-1 (or the pseudogene TRBV3-2) with TRBJ2-7; 11 bases fit TRBD1. V dropped 3 bases and J dropped 0; count of bases not matched to a gene: 4. CDR1 and CDR2 (germline): LGHDT, YNNKEL (reference sequence). This CDR3 spans 16 amino acids. CDR3 residues: CASSQVGQGGSYEQYF. DNA of the CDR3: TGTGCCAGCAGCCAGGTGGGACAGGGGGGCTCCTACGAGCAGTACTTC.

This chain joins TRBV6-5 and TRBJ1-1; no definite D call. From germline, CDR1 is MNHEY and CDR2 SVGAGI. V was cut by 3 bases and J by 0 bases, with 11 bases left in between. CDR3 length: 15 amino acids. The CDR3, as DNA: TGTGCCAGCAGTTATGCGGCATTATTGAACACTGAAGCTTTCTTT. Its protein product is CASSYAALLNTEAFF.

In this sample, this clone turned up once. The rearrangement joins TRBV6-1 to TRBJ1-2; D ambiguous. Germline V gives CDR1 MNHNS, CDR2 SASEGT. V lost 1 base and J lost 1, with 4 bases in between. The CDR3 totals 13 residues. The CDR3 DNA reads TGTGCCAGCAGTGAAGAACATAACTATGGCTACACCTTC. Amino acids: CASSEEHNYGYTF.

V gene TRBV21-1 combines with J gene TRBJ2-1; no DNA check was done on the table's D call, TRBD2. TRBV21-1 is flagged as a pseudogene. This CDR3 is built from 15 residues. CDR3 loop: CASSKSKGLHGEQFF. CDR3 DNA sequence: TGTGCCAGCAGCAAATCTAAGGGACTACACGGCGAGCAGTTCTTC.

The chain uses TRBV3-1 (or the pseudogene TRBV3-2) and TRBJ1-1, with D hard to call. V dropped 3 bases and J dropped 5 bases, with 16 bases sitting between them. CDR3 length: 15 amino acids. Germline V lookup: CDR1 LGHDT, CDR2 YNNKEL (reference sequence). CDR3 residues: CASSHPIGVRTEAFF. The CDR3 nucleotides read TGTGCCAGCAGCCACCCCATCGGGGTGAGGACTGAAGCTTTCTTT.

The chain joins TRBV5-1 to TRBJ1-2; 8 positions match TRBD1. J gave up 6 bases and V 4 bases, and 11 bases lay outside the gene matches. CDR1 and CDR2 from the germline V gene are SGHRS and YFSETQ. CDR3 length: 15 residues. This CDR3 is CASSETATGVNGYTF. CDR3 bases: TGCGCCAGCAGCGAGACCGCGACAGGGGTGAATGGCTACACCTTC.

The V call is TRBV7-2, the J call TRBJ1-5; maybe TRBD1 (6 bases). The CDR3 is 14 residues long. Per germline, CDR1 SGHTA and CDR2 FQGNSA. V lost 0 bases and J lost 5, with 8 bases in between. Here the CDR3 reads CASSLAAGDQPQHF. As DNA, the CDR3 is TGTGCCAGCAGCTTAGCGGCAGGGGATCAGCCCCAGCATTTT.

This chain joins TRBV7-2 and TRBJ1-1; tentatively, D is TRBD1 (5 bases). CDR1 is SGHTA, CDR2 FQGNSA, per germline. The V end was cut by 5 bases, the J end by 4 bases, with 14 bases between. The CDR3 extends over 14 amino acids. CDR3 region: CASSPQAGTTEAFF. CDR3 bases: TGTGCCAGCAGCCCTCAGGCGGGGACCACTGAAGCTTTCTTT. Supplemented by reference TRBV7-2 and TRBJ1-1, the full variable domain reads GAGVSQSPSNKVTEKGKDVELRCDPISGHTALYWYRQSLGQGLEFLIYFQGNSAPDKSGLPSDRFSAERTGGSVSTLTIQRTQQEDSAVYLCASSPQAGTTEAFFGQGTRLTVV.

The CDR3 sequence: CASSSIGLGEKLFF. CDR3 nucleotides: TGTGCCAGCAGCTCGATAGGACTGGGCGAAAAACTGTTTTTT. This chain connects TRBV7-2 to TRBJ1-4; unclear D gene. The CDR3 contains 14 residues. Looked up from germline, CDR1 is SGHTA and CDR2 is FQGNSA. V was pared by 4 bases and J by 8 bases, with 14 bases between.

This clone has just one count. The rearrangement uses TRBV5-1 and TRBJ1-2, with 9 positions matching TRBD1. The CDR3 has 17 amino acids. J was trimmed by 2 bases and V by 2 bases; bases with no gene match: 10. Germline V lookup: CDR1 SGHRS, CDR2 YFSETQ. Here the CDR3 reads CASSFSSTGGTNYGYTF. DNA for the CDR3: TGCGCCAGCAGCTTTTCCTCGACAGGGGGAACCAACTATGGCTACACCTTC.

This chain joins TRBV2 and TRBJ2-2; TRBD2 matches at 12 bases. CDR1 SNHLY and CDR2 FYNNEI come from the germline V gene. The CDR3 runs to 15 residues. After removal of 6 bases from V and 4 bases from J, the junction contained 3 bases not matched to a gene. The DNA for the CDR3 is TGTGCCAGCAGCCCGGGACTAGCGGGCACCGGGGAGCTGTTTTTT. Residues: CASSPGLAGTGELFF. Using reference TRBV2 and TRBJ2-2 for the parts outside the CDR3, the full variable domain is EPEVTQTPSHQVTQMGQEVILRCVPISNHLYFYWYRQILGQKVEFLVSFYNNEISEKSEIFDDQFSVERPDGSNFTLKIRSTKLEDSAMYFCASSPGLAGTGELFFGEGSRLTVL.

The rearrangement links TRBV7-2 to TRBJ1-2, with D possibly matching TRBD1 (6 bases). Per germline, CDR1 SGHTA and CDR2 FQGNSA. This CDR3 spans 14 amino acids. Trimming removed 5 bases at V and 4 bases at J, with 14 bases between. CDR3 in DNA: TGTGCCAGCAGCCCCGGATCCAGGGGCTATGGCTACACCTTC. Its translation: CASSPGSRGYGYTF.

This chain joins TRBV29-1 and TRBJ1-3, with TRBD1 matching 7 bases. Germline V lookup: CDR1 SQVTM, CDR2 ANQGSEA. Losses at the gene ends were 6 bases for V and 2 bases for J; bases not matched to a gene: 7. The CDR3 is 14 amino acids. Written as DNA, the CDR3 is TGCAGCGTGGCAATGACAGGGCCTGGAAACACCATATATTTT. The encoded protein is CSVAMTGPGNTIYF.

V and J are TRBV14 and TRBJ2-7; 7 bases are shared with TRBD1. Trimming at V came to 0 bases and at J to 4 bases, leaving 6 bases not matched to a gene. Germline CDR1 reads SGHDN; CDR2 reads FVKESK. This CDR3 is 15 amino acids long. CDR3 loop: CASSQDLARGYEQYF. CDR3 nucleotide sequence: TGTGCCAGCAGCCAAGATCTGGCCAGGGGGTACGAGCAGTACTTC.

The rearrangement joins TRBV28 to TRBJ1-6; D unclear. V lost 2 bases to trimming and J lost 9 bases, with 20 bases between them. This CDR3 is built from 17 residues. From germline, CDR1 is MDHEN and CDR2 SYDVKM. The CDR3 loop is CASSLPSLLLDGSPLHF. CDR3 nucleotides: TGTGCCAGCAGTTTACCCTCCCTACTGCTTGATGGTTCACCCCTCCACTTT.

The chain joins TRBV7-9 to TRBJ1-6; 7 nucleotides match TRBD1. CDR1 and CDR2 from the germline V gene are SEHNR and FQNEAQ (reference sequence). The CDR3 runs to 16 residues. With V trimmed by 5 bases and J by 9 bases, 13 bases remained unmatched. The DNA for the CDR3 is TGTGCCAGCAGCAATGAAGGACAGGTTGGGAGTTCACCCCTCCACTTT. Its protein product is CASSNEGQVGSSPLHF.

CDR3 nucleotides: TGTGCCAGCAGCAGAGCGGGGGGACGTGGGGCCAACGTCCTGACTTTC. This codes for CASSRAGGRGANVLTF. This chain connects TRBV7-9 to TRBJ2-6; 9 bases align to TRBD2. The CDR3 consists of 16 residues. Germline V gene data show CDR1 as SEHNR and CDR2 as FQNEAQ (reference sequence). With 5 bases clipped from V and 3 bases from J, the junction kept 5 bases outside the gene matches.

The rearrangement links TRBV27 to TRBJ2-7; 8 positions agree with TRBD1. Losses at the gene ends were 3 bases for V and 3 bases for J; bases not matched to a gene: 4. Germline CDR1 reads MNHEY; CDR2 reads SMNVEV (reference sequence). This CDR3 region has 14 residues. The CDR3 DNA is TGTGCCAGCAGTTTGGGACAGGCGAACTACGAGCAGTACTTC. Translating gives CASSLGQANYEQYF.

The V gene is TRBV6-2 or TRBV6-3, the J gene TRBJ2-7; D remains unclear. CDR3 length: 13 residues. V dropped 2 bases and J dropped 6 bases, with 11 bases sitting between them. Per germline, CDR1 MNHEY and CDR2 SVGEGT. The CDR3 is CASSYISRGEQYF. The CDR3 nucleotides read TGTGCCAGCAGTTACATTTCTCGCGGCGAGCAGTACTTC.